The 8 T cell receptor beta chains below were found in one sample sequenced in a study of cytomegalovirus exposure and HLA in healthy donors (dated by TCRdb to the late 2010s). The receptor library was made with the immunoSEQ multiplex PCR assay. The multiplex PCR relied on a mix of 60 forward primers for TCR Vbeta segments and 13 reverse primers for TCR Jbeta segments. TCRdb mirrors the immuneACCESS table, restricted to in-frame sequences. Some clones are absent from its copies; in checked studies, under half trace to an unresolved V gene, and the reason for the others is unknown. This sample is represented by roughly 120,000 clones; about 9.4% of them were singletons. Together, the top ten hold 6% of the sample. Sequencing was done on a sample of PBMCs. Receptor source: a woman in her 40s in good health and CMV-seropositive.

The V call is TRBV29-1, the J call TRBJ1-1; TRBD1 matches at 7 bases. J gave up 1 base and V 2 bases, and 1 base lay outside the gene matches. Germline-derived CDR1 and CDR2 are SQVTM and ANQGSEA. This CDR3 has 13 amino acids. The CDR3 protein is CSVERQGNTEAFF. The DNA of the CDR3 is TGCAGCGTTGAACGACAGGGGAACACTGAAGCTTTCTTT.

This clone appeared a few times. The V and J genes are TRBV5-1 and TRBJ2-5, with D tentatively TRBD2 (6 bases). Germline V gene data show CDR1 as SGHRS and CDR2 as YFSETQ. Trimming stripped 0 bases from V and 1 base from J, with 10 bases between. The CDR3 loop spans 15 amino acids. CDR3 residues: CASSLVGGAQETQYF. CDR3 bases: TGCGCCAGCAGCTTGGTGGGGGGAGCCCAAGAGACCCAGTACTTC.

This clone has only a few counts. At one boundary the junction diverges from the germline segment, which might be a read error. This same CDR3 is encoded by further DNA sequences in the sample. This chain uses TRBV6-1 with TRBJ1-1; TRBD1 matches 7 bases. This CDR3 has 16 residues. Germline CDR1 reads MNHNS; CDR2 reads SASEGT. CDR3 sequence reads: CASSENRGYGNTEAFF. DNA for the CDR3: TGCGCCAGCAGTGAAAACAGGGGATACGGGAACACTGAAGCTTTCTTT.

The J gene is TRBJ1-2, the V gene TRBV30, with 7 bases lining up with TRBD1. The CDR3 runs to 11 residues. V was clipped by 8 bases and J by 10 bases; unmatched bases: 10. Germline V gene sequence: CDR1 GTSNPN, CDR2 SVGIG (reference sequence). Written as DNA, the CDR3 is TGTGCCCACAAGACAGGGTACGACTACACCTTC. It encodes CAHKTGYDYTF. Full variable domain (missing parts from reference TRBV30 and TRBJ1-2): SQTIHQWPATLVQPVGSPLSLECTVEGTSNPNLYWYRQAAGRGLQLLFYSVGIGQISSEVPQNLSASRPQDRQFILSSKKLLLSDSGFYLCAHKTGYDYTFGSGTRLTVV.

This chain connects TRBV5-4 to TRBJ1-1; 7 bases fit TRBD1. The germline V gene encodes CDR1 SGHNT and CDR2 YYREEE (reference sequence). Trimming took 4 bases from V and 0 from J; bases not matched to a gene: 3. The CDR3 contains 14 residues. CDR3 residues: CASSVGQLNTEAFF. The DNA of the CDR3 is TGTGCCAGCAGCGTGGGACAGTTGAACACTGAAGCTTTCTTT.

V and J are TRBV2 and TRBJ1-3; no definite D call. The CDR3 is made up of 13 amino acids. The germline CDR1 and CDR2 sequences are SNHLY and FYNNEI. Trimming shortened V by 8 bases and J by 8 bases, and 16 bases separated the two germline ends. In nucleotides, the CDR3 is TGTGCCAGCGGAAGGGAGCTGGTTGACACCATATATTTT. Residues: CASGRELVDTIYF.

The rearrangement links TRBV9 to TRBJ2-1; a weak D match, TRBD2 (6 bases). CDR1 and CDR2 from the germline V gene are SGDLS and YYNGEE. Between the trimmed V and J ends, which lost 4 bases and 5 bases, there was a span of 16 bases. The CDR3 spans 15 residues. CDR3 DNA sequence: TGTGCCAGCAGCCCATTTAGCGGAGGGCACAATGAGCAGTTCTTC. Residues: CASSPFSGGHNEQFF.

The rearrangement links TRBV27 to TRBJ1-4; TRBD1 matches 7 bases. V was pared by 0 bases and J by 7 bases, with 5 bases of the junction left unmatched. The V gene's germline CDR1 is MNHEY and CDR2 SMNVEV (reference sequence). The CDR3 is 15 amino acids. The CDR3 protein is CASSLSAQGLEKLFF. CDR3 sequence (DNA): TGTGCCAGCAGTTTATCAGCACAGGGGCTTGAAAAACTGTTTTTT.